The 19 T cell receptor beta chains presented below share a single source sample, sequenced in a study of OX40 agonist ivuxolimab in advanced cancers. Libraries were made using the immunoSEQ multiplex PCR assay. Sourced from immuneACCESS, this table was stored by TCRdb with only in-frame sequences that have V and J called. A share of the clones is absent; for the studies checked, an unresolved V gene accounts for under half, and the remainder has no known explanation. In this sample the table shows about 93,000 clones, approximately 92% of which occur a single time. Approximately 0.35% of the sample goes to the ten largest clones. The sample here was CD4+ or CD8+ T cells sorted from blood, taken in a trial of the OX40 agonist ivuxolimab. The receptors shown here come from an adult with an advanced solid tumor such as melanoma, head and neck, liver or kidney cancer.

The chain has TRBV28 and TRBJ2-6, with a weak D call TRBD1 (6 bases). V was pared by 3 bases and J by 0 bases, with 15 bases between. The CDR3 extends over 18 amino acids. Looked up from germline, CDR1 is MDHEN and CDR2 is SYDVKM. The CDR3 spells CASSFLGGTISGANVLTF. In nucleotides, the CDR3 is TGTGCCAGCAGTTTTTTAGGGGGAACTATCTCTGGGGCCAACGTCCTGACTTTC. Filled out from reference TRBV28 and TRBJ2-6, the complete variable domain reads DVKVTQSSRYLVKRTGEKVFLECVQDMDHENMFWYRQDPGLGLRLIYFSYDVKMKEKGDIPEGYSVSREKKERFSLILESASTNQTSMYLCASSFLGGTISGANVLTFGAGSRLTVL.

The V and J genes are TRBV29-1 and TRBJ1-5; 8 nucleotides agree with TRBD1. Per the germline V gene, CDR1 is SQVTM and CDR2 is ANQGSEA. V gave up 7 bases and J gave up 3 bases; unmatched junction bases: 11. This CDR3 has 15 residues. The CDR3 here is CSATPTGDLNQPQHF. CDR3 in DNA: TGCAGCGCCACCCCGACAGGGGACCTCAATCAGCCCCAGCATTTT.

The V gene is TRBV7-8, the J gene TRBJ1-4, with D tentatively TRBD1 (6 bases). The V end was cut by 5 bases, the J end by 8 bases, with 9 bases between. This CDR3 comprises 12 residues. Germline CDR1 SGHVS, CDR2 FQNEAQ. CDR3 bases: TGTGCCAGCAGCCTACAGGGCGAAAAACTGTTTTTT. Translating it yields CASSLQGEKLFF. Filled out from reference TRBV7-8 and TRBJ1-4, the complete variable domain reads GAGVSQSPRYKVAKRGQDVALRCDPISGHVSLFWYQQALGQGPEFLTYFQNEAQLDKSGLPSDRFFAERPEGSVSTLKIQRTQQEDSAVYLCASSLQGEKLFFGSGTQLSVL.

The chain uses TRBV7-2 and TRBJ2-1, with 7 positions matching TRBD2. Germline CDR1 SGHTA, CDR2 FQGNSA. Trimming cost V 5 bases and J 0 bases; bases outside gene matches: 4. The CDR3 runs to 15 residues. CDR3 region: CASSLWGGSYNEQFF. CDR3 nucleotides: TGTGCCAGCAGCCTTTGGGGGGGCTCCTACAATGAGCAGTTCTTC.

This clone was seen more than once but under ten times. The chain's CDR3 is CASSSGTSAQDEQFF. CDR3 sequence (DNA): TGTGCCAGCAGCTCAGGGACTAGCGCCCAGGATGAGCAGTTCTTC. This rearrangement joins TRBV7-3 to TRBJ2-1, with 10 bases identical to TRBD2. The germline gives CDR1 SGHTA, CDR2 FQGTGA. V shed 4 bases, J shed 8 bases, and the junction held 8 bases outside the gene matches. The CDR3 is 15 amino acids.

CDR3 amino acids: CASSGGYTSSGNTIYF. The CDR3 DNA follows: TGTGCCAGCAGTGGAGGATATACCAGCTCTGGAAACACCATATATTTT. This chain joins TRBV6-1 and TRBJ1-3; D unresolved. In germline, CDR1 is MNHNS, CDR2 SASEGT. Deletions cut 4 bases from V and 0 bases from J, with 13 bases between. The length of the CDR3 is 16 residues.

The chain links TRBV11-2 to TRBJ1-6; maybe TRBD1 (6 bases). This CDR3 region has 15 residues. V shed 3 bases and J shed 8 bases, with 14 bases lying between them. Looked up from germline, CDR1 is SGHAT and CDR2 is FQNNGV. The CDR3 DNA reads TGTGCCAGCAGCTTTTTGGGGGGCAGCGATTCACCCCTCCACTTT. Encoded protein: CASSFLGGSDSPLHF.

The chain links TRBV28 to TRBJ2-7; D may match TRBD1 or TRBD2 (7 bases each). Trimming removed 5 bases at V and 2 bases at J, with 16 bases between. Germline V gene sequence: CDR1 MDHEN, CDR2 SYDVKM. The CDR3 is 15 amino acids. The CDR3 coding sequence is TGTGCCAGCAGTCCCCCAGGGGGGGGCACCTACGAGCAGTACTTC. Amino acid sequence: CASSPPGGGTYEQYF. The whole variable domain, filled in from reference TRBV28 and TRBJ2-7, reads DVKVTQSSRYLVKRTGEKVFLECVQDMDHENMFWYRQDPGLGLRLIYFSYDVKMKEKGDIPEGYSVSREKKERFSLILESASTNQTSMYLCASSPPGGGTYEQYFGPGTRLTVT.

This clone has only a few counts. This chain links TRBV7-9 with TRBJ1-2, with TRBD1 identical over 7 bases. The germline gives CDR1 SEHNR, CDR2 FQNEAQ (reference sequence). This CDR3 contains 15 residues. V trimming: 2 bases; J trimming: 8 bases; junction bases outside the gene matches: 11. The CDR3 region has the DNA TGTGCCAGCAGCTTAAGGGGGGACAGTTCTCGGGGCTACACCTTC. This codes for CASSLRGDSSRGYTF.

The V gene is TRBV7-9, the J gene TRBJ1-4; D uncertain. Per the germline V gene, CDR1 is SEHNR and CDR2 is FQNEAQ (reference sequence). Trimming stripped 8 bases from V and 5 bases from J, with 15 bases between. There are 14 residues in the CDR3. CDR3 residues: CASSGGGGNEKLFF. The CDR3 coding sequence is TGTGCCAGCTCAGGAGGCGGAGGAAATGAAAAACTGTTTTTT.

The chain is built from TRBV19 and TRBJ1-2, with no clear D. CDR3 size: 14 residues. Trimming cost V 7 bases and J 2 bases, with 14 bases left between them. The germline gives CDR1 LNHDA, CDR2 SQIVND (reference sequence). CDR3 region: CASTTGGRNYGYTF. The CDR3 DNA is TGTGCCAGTACCACCGGAGGGCGGAACTATGGCTACACCTTC. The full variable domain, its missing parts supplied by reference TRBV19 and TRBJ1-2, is DGGITQSPKYLFRKEGQNVTLSCEQNLNHDAMYWYRQDPGQGLRLIYYSQIVNDFQKGDIAEGYSVSREKKESFPLTVTSAQKNPTAFYLCASTTGGRNYGYTFGSGTRLTVV.

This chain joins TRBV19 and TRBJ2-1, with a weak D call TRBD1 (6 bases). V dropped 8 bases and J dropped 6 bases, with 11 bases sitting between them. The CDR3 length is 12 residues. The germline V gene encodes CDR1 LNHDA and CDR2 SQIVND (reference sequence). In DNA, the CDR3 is TGTGCCAGTTCGTGGGACATCAATGAGCAGTTCTTC. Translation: CASSWDINEQFF.

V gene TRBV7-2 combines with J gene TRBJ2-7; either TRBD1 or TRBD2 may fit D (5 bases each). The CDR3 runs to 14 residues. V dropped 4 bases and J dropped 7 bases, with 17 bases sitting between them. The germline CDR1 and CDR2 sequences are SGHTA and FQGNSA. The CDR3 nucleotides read TGTGCCAGCAGCTCAGACCGGGCTTGGGGGGAGCAGTACTTC. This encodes CASSSDRAWGEQYF.

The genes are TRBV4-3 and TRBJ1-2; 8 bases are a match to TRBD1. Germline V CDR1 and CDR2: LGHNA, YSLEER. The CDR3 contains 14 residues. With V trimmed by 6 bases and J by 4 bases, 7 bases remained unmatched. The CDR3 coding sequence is TGCGCCAGCAGTCGACAGGGGAATATCTATGGCTACACCTTC. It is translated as CASSRQGNIYGYTF.

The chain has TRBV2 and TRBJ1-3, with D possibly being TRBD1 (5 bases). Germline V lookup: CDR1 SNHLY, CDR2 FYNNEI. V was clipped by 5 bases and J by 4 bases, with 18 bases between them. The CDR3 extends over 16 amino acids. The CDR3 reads CASSYRDPRTGNTIYF. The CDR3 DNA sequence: TGTGCCAGCAGTTACCGGGACCCTAGGACGGGAAACACCATATATTTT.

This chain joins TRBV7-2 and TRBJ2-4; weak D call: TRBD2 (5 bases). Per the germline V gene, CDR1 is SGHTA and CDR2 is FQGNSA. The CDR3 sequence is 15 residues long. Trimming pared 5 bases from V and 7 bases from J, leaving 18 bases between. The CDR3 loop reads CASSPDGVARNIQYF. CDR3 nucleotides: TGTGCCAGCAGCCCAGACGGGGTAGCTAGGAACATTCAGTACTTC.

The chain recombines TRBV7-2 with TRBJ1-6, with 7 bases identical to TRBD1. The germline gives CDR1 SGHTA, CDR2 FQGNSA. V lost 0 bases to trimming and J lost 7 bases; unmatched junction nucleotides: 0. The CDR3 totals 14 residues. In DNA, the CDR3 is TGTGCCAGCAGCTTAGCGACAGGGAATTCACCCCTCCACTTT. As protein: CASSLATGNSPLHF.

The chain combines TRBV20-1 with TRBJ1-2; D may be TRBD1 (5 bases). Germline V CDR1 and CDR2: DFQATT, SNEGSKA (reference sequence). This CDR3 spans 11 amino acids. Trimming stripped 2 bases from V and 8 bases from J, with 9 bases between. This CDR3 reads CSARLGDGYTF. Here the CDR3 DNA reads TGCAGTGCTAGATTGGGGGACGGCTACACCTTC.

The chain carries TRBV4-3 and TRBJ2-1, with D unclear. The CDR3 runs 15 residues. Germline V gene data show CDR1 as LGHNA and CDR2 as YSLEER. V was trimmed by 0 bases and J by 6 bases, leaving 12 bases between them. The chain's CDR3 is CASSQEGRPFNEQFF. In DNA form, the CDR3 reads TGCGCCAGCAGCCAAGAAGGGCGTCCTTTCAATGAGCAGTTCTTC.